The 5 T cell receptor beta chains below come from one sample, sequenced in a study of early T cells in non-severe SARS-CoV-2 infection. TCRdb re-called the 5' RACE reads through MiXCR, storing one row per CDR3 protein. The table lists more than 35,000 distinct CDR3 sequences, 3% to 4.5% of them singletons. Sequenced material: whole blood. The source of these receptors is an adult who was a healthcare worker with PCR-confirmed SARS-CoV-2 infection or an uninfected control (not recorded which).

The sample holds many counts of this clonotype. The CDR3 nucleotides read TGTGCCAGCAGCCCGGGAGGGTGGGCTAGCGTCTACGAGCAGTACTTC. Amino acid sequence: CASSPGGWASVYEQYF. The chain combines TRBV5-4 with TRBJ2-7; TRBD2 agrees at 8 bases. Germline V CDR1 and CDR2: SGHNT, YYREEE (reference sequence). The junction had 12 bases not matched to a gene; V was cut back by 4 bases and J by 3 bases. The CDR3 has 16 residues.

The rearrangement joins TRBV4-3 to TRBJ1-6; D unclear. This CDR3 has 13 amino acids. The germline V gene encodes CDR1 LGHNA and CDR2 YSLEER. Deletions cut 0 bases from V and 7 bases from J, with 4 bases between. CDR3 loop: CASSQDSNSPLHF. In nucleotides, the CDR3 is TGCGCCAGCAGCCAAGATTCGAATTCACCCCTCCACTTT.

In its sample, this clonotype was seen many times. This rearrangement joins TRBV5-8 to TRBJ2-2; D gene uncertain. Between the trimmed V and J ends, which lost 0 bases and 8 bases, there was a span of 5 bases. This CDR3 is 12 amino acids long. CDR1 SGHTS and CDR2 YDEGEE come from the germline V gene. The CDR3 reads CASSLDGGELFF. The CDR3 region has the DNA TGTGCCAGCAGCTTGGACGGGGGGGAGCTGTTTTTT.

This clonotype has a handful of counts. The V and J genes are TRBV2 and TRBJ2-3; 12 nucleotides align to TRBD2. With 6 bases clipped from V and 2 bases from J, the junction kept 3 bases outside the gene matches. The CDR3 is made up of 15 amino acids. Germline V CDR1 and CDR2: SNHLY, FYNNEI. The CDR3 protein is CASRRLAGDTDTQYF. CDR3 sequence (DNA): TGTGCCAGCAGACGACTAGCGGGAGACACAGATACGCAGTATTTT.

The chain joins TRBV11-2 to TRBJ1-1; D is ambiguous. The CDR3 sequence is 13 residues long. V lost 0 bases and J lost 6, with 8 bases in between. Germline V gives CDR1 SGHAT, CDR2 FQNNGV. The CDR3 bases are TGTGCCAGCAGCTTAGAATATAGGGCTGAAGCTTTCTTT. Amino acids: CASSLEYRAEAFF.